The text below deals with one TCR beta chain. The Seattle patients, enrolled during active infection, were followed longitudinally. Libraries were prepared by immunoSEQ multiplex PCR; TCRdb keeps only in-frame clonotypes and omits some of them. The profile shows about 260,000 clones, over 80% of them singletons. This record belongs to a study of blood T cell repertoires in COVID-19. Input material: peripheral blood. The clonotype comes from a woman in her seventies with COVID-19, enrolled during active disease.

For the CDR3, the DNA is TGTGCCATCCGGGGCCAGGGGCCCTACGAGCAGTACTTC. Amino acid sequence: CAIRGQGPYEQYF. The V gene is TRBV10-3, the J gene TRBJ2-7, with TRBD1 as a possible D gene (6 bases). The CDR3 runs to 13 residues. Trimming pared 8 bases from V and 2 bases from J, leaving 13 bases between. The germline CDR1 and CDR2 sequences are ENHRY and SYGVKD.